A single sample gave rise to the 32 T cell receptor beta chains below, sequenced in a study of T-cell memory formation after mild COVID-19. TCRdb passed the 5' RACE reads through MiXCR, listing each CDR3 protein once. The table lists hundreds of thousands of distinct CDR3 sequences, 15% of them singletons, with more than 20% in the top ten. Sequencing was carried out using PBMCs or a T cell subset sorted from them (not recorded which). These receptors came from a man aged 18-30 years who had mild COVID-19 (a few samples of this study predate the infection). Cell type and time point are not known.

This chain uses TRBV19 with TRBJ2-6; 7 bases align to TRBD1. Germline loops: CDR1 LNHDA, CDR2 SQIVND (reference sequence). CDR3 length: 16 residues. The junction had 5 bases not matched to a gene; V was cut back by 5 bases and J by 1 base. The CDR3, as DNA: TGTGCCAGTAGTGACAGGGTGGTTTCTGGGGCCAACGTCCTGACTTTC. This gives the protein CASSDRVVSGANVLTF.

A few counts support this clonotype. The V call is TRBV6-5, the J call TRBJ1-1; no clear D. CDR1 and CDR2 from the germline V gene are MNHEY and SVGAGI. This CDR3 contains 16 residues. With 2 bases removed from V and 6 bases from J, the gap between germline ends came to 19 bases. Written as DNA, the CDR3 is TGTGCCAGCAGTTACACGGCGACGGGAGGATTCGCTGAAGCTTTCTTT. It translates to CASSYTATGGFAEAFF.

J is TRBJ1-6 and V is TRBV7-8; D gene uncertain. Germline CDR1 and CDR2: SGHVS and FQNEAQ. CDR3 length: 16 residues. Trimming removed 1 base at V and 7 bases at J, with 14 bases between. The CDR3 spells CASSLELTDWNSPLHF. CDR3 sequence (DNA): TGTGCCAGCAGCTTAGAATTAACGGATTGGAATTCACCCCTCCACTTT.

This rearrangement joins TRBV12-3 or TRBV12-4 to TRBJ1-6; TRBD1 agrees at 7 bases. With 3 bases clipped from V and 12 bases from J, the junction kept 11 bases outside the gene matches. This CDR3 region has 15 residues. This CDR3 reads CASSLATGRGIPLHF. The CDR3 coding sequence is TGTGCCAGCAGTTTGGCGACAGGGAGGGGTATACCCCTCCACTTT.

This clonotype was counted a few times. The chain has TRBV5-5 and TRBJ2-3, with D hard to call. Trimming stripped 1 base from V and 3 bases from J, with 15 bases between. CDR3 length equals 16 residues. Germline V lookup: CDR1 SGHKS, CDR2 YYEKEE (reference sequence). CDR3 DNA: TGTGCCAGCAGCTTGAACCCCAGCGAATCAACAGATACGCAGTATTTT. The encoded protein is CASSLNPSESTDTQYF. Full variable domain (missing parts from reference TRBV5-5 and TRBJ2-3): DAGVTQSPTHLIKTRGQQVTLRCSPISGHKSVSWYQQVLGQGPQFIFQYYEKEERGRGNFPDRFSARQFPNYSSELNVNALLLGDSALYLCASSLNPSESTDTQYFGPGTRLTVL.

This clonotype has a handful of counts. The chain uses TRBV12-3 or TRBV12-4 and TRBJ2-3; perhaps TRBD1 as D (5 bases). Trimming took 6 bases from V and 0 from J, leaving 16 bases between them. This CDR3 is 16 amino acids long. The CDR3 loop reads CASRAGQGLSTDTQYF. CDR3 coding DNA: TGTGCCAGCAGAGCCGGGCAGGGTCTGAGCACAGATACGCAGTATTTT.

The CDR3 protein is CATSSRLPLQGEAFF. The CDR3 DNA reads as TGTGCCACCAGCAGCAGGTTGCCGTTACAGGGTGAAGCTTTCTTT. The chain carries TRBV15 and TRBJ1-1, with D possibly matching TRBD1 (6 bases). CDR1 is LNHNV and CDR2 is YYDKDF in the germline V gene (reference sequence). This CDR3 contains 15 residues. The V gene lost 3 bases and the J gene lost 7 bases, with 18 bases spanning the gap.

In its sample, this clonotype was seen a few times. V gene TRBV4-2 combines with J gene TRBJ2-1, with 8 positions matching TRBD2. Per germline, CDR1 LGHNA and CDR2 YNFKEQ. J gave up 8 bases and V 1 base, and 4 bases lay outside the gene matches. The CDR3 is 14 residues long. CDR3 residues: CASSQGTSIDEQFF. The CDR3, as DNA: TGTGCCAGCAGCCAAGGGACTAGCATTGATGAGCAGTTCTTC.

There are many counts of this clonotype. In nucleotides, the CDR3 is TGTGCCAGCACCGAACTTGGACAGGGCGTAGATACGCAGTATTTT. This sequence encodes CASTELGQGVDTQYF. The genes are TRBV2 and TRBJ2-3; 8 bases match TRBD1. CDR3 length: 15 residues. After removal of 7 bases from V and 5 bases from J, the junction contained 11 bases not matched to a gene. Germline loops: CDR1 SNHLY, CDR2 FYNNEI.

V gene TRBV2 combines with J gene TRBJ2-5; D ambiguous. Germline V gene sequence: CDR1 SNHLY, CDR2 FYNNEI. This CDR3 has 13 amino acids. The V end lost 8 bases, the J end lost 2 bases, and 12 bases lay between the germline ends. CDR3: CASDPVQQETQYF. The CDR3 nucleotides read TGTGCCAGCGACCCGGTACAACAAGAGACCCAGTACTTC.

This clonotype was seen a few times. The CDR3 nucleotides read TGTGCCAGCAGTCCCGCCCGGACAGGGCGTGAAGCTTTCTTT. Its protein is CASSPARTGREAFF. The chain couples TRBV6-5 to TRBJ1-1, with 8 positions matching TRBD1. This CDR3 is built from 14 residues. J gave up 7 bases and V 5 bases, and 9 bases lay outside the gene matches. Germline CDR1 MNHEY, CDR2 SVGAGI.

In its sample, this clonotype was seen a few times. The chain joins TRBV28 to TRBJ2-2; possibly TRBD2 for D (5 bases). Germline V gene lookup returns CDR1 MDHEN and CDR2 SYDVKM. CDR3 length equals 15 residues. V was cut by 3 bases and J by 3 bases, with 11 bases left in between. The chain's CDR3 is CASSFRDYHTGELFF. The CDR3 nucleotides are TGTGCCAGCAGTTTCCGCGACTATCACACCGGGGAGCTGTTTTTT.

This sequence joins TRBV28 and TRBJ2-1; the match to TRBD2 covers 8 bases. V trimming: 8 bases; J trimming: 3 bases; junction bases outside the gene matches: 6. CDR3 size: 14 residues. The germline gives CDR1 MDHEN, CDR2 SYDVKM. The CDR3 nucleotides are TGTGCCAGCGGGGCGGGGGGCTTCTACAATGAGCAGTTCTTC. Translating it yields CASGAGGFYNEQFF.

This chain joins TRBV6-2 or TRBV6-3 and TRBJ2-1; 7 bases fit TRBD1. This CDR3 spans 16 amino acids. Germline lookup yields CDR1 MNHEY and CDR2 SVGEGT. V shed 7 bases, J shed 5 bases, and the junction held 14 bases outside the gene matches. Written as DNA, the CDR3 is TGTGCCAGCACGGTCAAAAAGGGGGCCACGGACAATGAGCAGTTCTTC. The encoded protein is CASTVKKGATDNEQFF.

A few counts support this clonotype. The chain recombines TRBV15 with TRBJ1-1; TRBD1 is a possible D gene (6 bases). Germline-derived CDR1 and CDR2 are LNHNV and YYDKDF (reference sequence). Trimming stripped 4 bases from V and 7 bases from J, with 13 bases between. This CDR3 is built from 13 residues. CDR3: CATSMGGQVEAFF. As DNA, the CDR3 is TGTGCCACCAGCATGGGGGGGCAAGTTGAAGCTTTCTTT.

This clonotype has a count of ten or more. This rearrangement joins TRBV9 to TRBJ2-1; perhaps TRBD2 as D (6 bases). The CDR3 runs to 15 residues. V was shortened by 0 bases and J by 2 bases, with 9 bases between the two germline ends. From germline, CDR1 is SGDLS and CDR2 YYNGEE. This CDR3 reads CASSVVGLPYNEQFF. The CDR3 DNA sequence: TGTGCCAGCAGCGTAGTGGGACTCCCCTACAATGAGCAGTTCTTC.

This clonotype appeared many times. This chain uses TRBV20-1 with TRBJ2-5, with TRBD2 matching over 7 bases. The CDR3 length is 13 residues. CDR1 and CDR2 (germline): DFQATT, SNEGSKA (reference sequence). The junction had 7 bases not matched to a gene; V was cut back by 6 bases and J by 3 bases. CDR3 nucleotides: TGCAGTGCCGTATCGGGGGGAAAAGAGACCCAGTACTTC. Amino acids: CSAVSGGKETQYF.

This sequence joins TRBV7-9 and TRBJ1-1, with 12 bases aligning to TRBD1. J was trimmed by 4 bases and V by 1 base; bases with no gene match: 1. The CDR3 consists of 15 residues. CDR1 and CDR2 (germline): SEHNR, FQNEAQ (reference sequence). CDR3: CASSLEGQGATEAFF. The CDR3 DNA is TGTGCCAGCAGCTTAGAGGGACAGGGGGCCACTGAAGCTTTCTTT.

This clonotype was seen only a few times. The chain recombines TRBV27 with TRBJ1-2; D perhaps matches TRBD1 (6 bases). The CDR3 has 16 residues. Germline V gene sequence: CDR1 MNHEY, CDR2 SMNVEV (reference sequence). Trimming stripped 0 bases from V and 4 bases from J, with 15 bases between. The CDR3 DNA reads TGTGCCAGCAGTTTATCAAGGGGCAGGGGTTTCTATGGCTACACCTTC. Amino acids: CASSLSRGRGFYGYTF.

This clonotype was observed a few times. V gene TRBV3-1 combines with J gene TRBJ1-4, with D possibly being TRBD1 (5 bases). This CDR3 has 15 residues. Trimming took off 1 base at V and 2 bases at J, with 8 bases between the two ends. The germline CDR1 and CDR2 sequences are LGHDT and YNNKEL (reference sequence). The CDR3: CASSQGGGTNEKLFF. The CDR3, as DNA: TGTGCCAGCAGCCAAGGCGGGGGGACTAATGAAAAACTGTTTTTT.

CDR3 sequence: CATLGTSGGETQYF. CDR3 coding DNA: TGTGCCACCTTGGGGACTAGCGGGGGGGAGACCCAGTACTTC. The chain recombines TRBV10-3 with TRBJ2-5; 15 positions match TRBD2. The CDR3 covers 14 residues. Trimming took 10 bases from V and 5 from J; bases not matched to a gene: 5. The V gene's germline CDR1 is ENHRY and CDR2 SYGVKD.

The chain is built from TRBV6-5 and TRBJ1-2, with D perhaps TRBD1 (5 bases). Trimming removed 6 bases from V and 3 bases from J, with 14 bases in between. CDR1 and CDR2 (germline): MNHEY, SVGAGI. This CDR3 region has 14 residues. Written as DNA, the CDR3 is TGTGCCAGCAGCTACGCCGGGACGGACTATGGCTACACCTTC. This sequence encodes CASSYAGTDYGYTF.

This clonotype was observed a few times. In DNA form, the CDR3 reads TGCGCCAGCAGCGGGGATTGGTATGGCTACACCTTC. As protein: CASSGDWYGYTF. This sequence joins TRBV5-1 and TRBJ1-2; unclear D gene. CDR1 and CDR2 from the germline V gene are SGHRS and YFSETQ. The CDR3 contains 12 residues. V lost 4 bases, J lost 5 bases, and 9 bases lay in between.

The chain's CDR3 is CASSPITAGVEAFF. The CDR3, as DNA: TGTGCCAGCAGTCCTATAACCGCCGGGGTCGAAGCTTTCTTT. The chain links TRBV28 to TRBJ1-1; D gene unclear. V shed 5 bases and J shed 8 bases, with 18 bases lying between them. The length of the CDR3 is 14 residues. CDR1 is MDHEN and CDR2 is SYDVKM in the germline V gene.

This clonotype turned up a few times. In DNA form, the CDR3 reads TGTGCCAGTAGACCCTCGGGCGGGTTCCAGCCCCAGCATTTT. The encoded protein is CASRPSGGFQPQHF. This sequence joins TRBV19 and TRBJ1-5; D unclear. The CDR3 totals 14 residues. Germline assignment: CDR1 LNHDA and CDR2 SQIVND (reference sequence). V lost 6 bases, J lost 7 bases, and 16 bases lay in between. Full variable domain (rest looked up from reference TRBV19 and TRBJ1-5): DGGITQSPKYLFRKEGQNVTLSCEQNLNHDAMYWYRQDPGQGLRLIYYSQIVNDFQKGDIAEGYSVSREKKESFPLTVTSAQKNPTAFYLCASRPSGGFQPQHFGDGTRLSIL.

This rearrangement joins TRBV10-3 to TRBJ1-2, with D possibly being TRBD1 (5 bases). V shed 6 bases and J shed 3 bases, with 17 bases lying between them. In germline, CDR1 is ENHRY, CDR2 SYGVKD. This CDR3 comprises 15 residues. CDR3 sequence reads: CAISLSPGTDYGYTF. CDR3 bases: TGTGCCATCAGCCTTTCCCCCGGGACCGACTATGGCTACACCTTC.

A few counts support this clonotype. J is TRBJ2-1 and V is TRBV4-3; the D call may be TRBD1 or TRBD2 (5 bases each). Deletions cut 1 base from V and 12 bases from J, with 13 bases between. The CDR3 covers 13 residues. CDR1 LGHNA and CDR2 YSLEER come from the germline V gene. The DNA of the CDR3 is TGCGCCAGCAGCCAAGTGGTGGGGGATCCGCAGTTCTTC. This encodes CASSQVVGDPQFF.

This clonotype occurred a few times. This chain links TRBV5-1 with TRBJ2-3; no definite D call. Germline assignment: CDR1 SGHRS and CDR2 YFSETQ. Trimming shortened V by 4 bases and J by 0 bases, and 12 bases separated the two germline ends. CDR3 length equals 15 residues. The chain's CDR3 is CASSPRQTSTDTQYF. The CDR3 bases are TGCGCCAGCAGCCCCCGACAAACTAGCACAGATACGCAGTATTTT.

This clonotype showed up just a few times. The genes are TRBV27 and TRBJ1-6; no reliable D call. The V and J ends lost 6 bases and 6 bases respectively, with 15 bases between them. Germline assignment: CDR1 MNHEY and CDR2 SMNVEV (reference sequence). The length of the CDR3 is 15 residues. CDR3 loop: CASSQSLSANSPLHF. As DNA, the CDR3 is TGTGCCAGCAGCCAGAGCCTGTCAGCTAATTCACCCCTCCACTTT.

This clonotype was seen more than once but under ten times. The V and J genes are TRBV10-2 and TRBJ2-7; no firm D call. Trimming took off 4 bases at V and 5 bases at J, with 6 bases between the two ends. The CDR3 extends over 11 amino acids. Germline CDR1 and CDR2: WSHSY and SAAADI. This chain's CDR3 is CASSVSHEQYF. DNA of the CDR3: TGCGCCAGCAGTGTTTCCCACGAGCAGTACTTC.

Many counts were recorded for this clonotype. The chain has TRBV11-2 and TRBJ2-1; possibly TRBD1 for D (6 bases). V was shortened by 3 bases and J by 7 bases, with 13 bases between the two germline ends. This CDR3 is 14 amino acids long. Germline values: CDR1 SGHAT, CDR2 FQNNGV. The CDR3 DNA is TGTGCCAGCAGCTTGTTTACAGGGCGGAATGAGCAGTTCTTC. It specifies CASSLFTGRNEQFF.

J is TRBJ1-5 and V is TRBV28; D not certain. Germline V gene sequence: CDR1 MDHEN, CDR2 SYDVKM. V dropped 5 bases and J dropped 7 bases, with 12 bases sitting between them. The CDR3 is 13 amino acids. In DNA, the CDR3 is TGTGCCAGCAGTACTTCCCGCCAACAGCCCCAGCATTTT. It specifies CASSTSRQQPQHF.